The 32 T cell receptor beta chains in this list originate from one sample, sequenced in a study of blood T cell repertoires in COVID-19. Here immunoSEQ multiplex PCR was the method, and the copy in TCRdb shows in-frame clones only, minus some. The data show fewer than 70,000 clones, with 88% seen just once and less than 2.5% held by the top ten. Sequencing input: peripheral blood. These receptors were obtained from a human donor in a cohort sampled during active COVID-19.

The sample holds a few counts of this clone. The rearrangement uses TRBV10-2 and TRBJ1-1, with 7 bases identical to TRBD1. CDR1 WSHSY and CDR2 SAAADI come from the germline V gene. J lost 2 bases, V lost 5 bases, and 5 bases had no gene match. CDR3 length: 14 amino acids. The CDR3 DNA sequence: TGCGCCAGCAGTCGGACAGGTCTAAACACTGAAGCTTTCTTT. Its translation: CASSRTGLNTEAFF.

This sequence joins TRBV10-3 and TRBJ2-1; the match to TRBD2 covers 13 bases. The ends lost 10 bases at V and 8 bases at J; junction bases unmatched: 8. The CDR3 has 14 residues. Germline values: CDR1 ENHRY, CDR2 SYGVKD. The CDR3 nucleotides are TGTGCCACCACTAGCGGGAGGGCCATAGATGAGCAGTTCTTC. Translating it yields CATTSGRAIDEQFF.

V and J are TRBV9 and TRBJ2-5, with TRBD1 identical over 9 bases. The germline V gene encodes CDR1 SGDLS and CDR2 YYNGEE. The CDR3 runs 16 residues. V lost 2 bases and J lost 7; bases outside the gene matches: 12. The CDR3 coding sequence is TGTGCCAGCAGCGTTGAAGACAGGGGGGCTCGGGGGACCCAGTACTTC. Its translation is CASSVEDRGARGTQYF.

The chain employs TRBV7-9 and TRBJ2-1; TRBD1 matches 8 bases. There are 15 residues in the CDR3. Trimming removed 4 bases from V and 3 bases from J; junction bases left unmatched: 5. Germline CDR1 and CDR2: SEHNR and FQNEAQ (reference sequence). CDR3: CASSSGQVFYNEQFF. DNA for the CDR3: TGTGCCAGCAGCTCGGGACAGGTCTTCTACAATGAGCAGTTCTTC.

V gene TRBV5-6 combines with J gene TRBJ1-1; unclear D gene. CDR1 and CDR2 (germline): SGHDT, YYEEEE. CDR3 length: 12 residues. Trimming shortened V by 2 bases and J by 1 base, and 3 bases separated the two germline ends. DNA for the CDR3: TGTGCCAGCAGCTTCCAGAACACTGAAGCTTTCTTT. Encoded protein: CASSFQNTEAFF.

CDR3 sequence: CASSQTEGGVETQYF. In nucleotides, the CDR3 is TGTGCCAGCAGCCAGACCGAAGGGGGGGTAGAGACCCAGTACTTC. This rearrangement joins TRBV4-2 to TRBJ2-5, with D perhaps TRBD2 (7 bases). Germline values: CDR1 LGHNA, CDR2 YNFKEQ. Between the trimmed V and J ends, which lost 3 bases and 4 bases, there was a span of 15 bases. The CDR3 loop spans 15 amino acids.

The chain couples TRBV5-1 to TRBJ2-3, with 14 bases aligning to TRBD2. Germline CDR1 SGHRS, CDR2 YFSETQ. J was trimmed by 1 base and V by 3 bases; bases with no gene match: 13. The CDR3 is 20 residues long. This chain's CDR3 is CASSSRPAGLAGEGTDTQYF. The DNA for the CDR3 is TGCGCCAGCAGCTCTCGACCCGCGGGACTAGCGGGAGAGGGCACAGATACGCAGTATTTT.

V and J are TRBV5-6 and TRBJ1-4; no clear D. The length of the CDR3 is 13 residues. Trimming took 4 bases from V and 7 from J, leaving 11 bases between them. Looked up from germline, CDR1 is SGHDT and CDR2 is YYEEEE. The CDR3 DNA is TGTGCCAGCAGCACTAGAACCCTTGAAAAACTGTTTTTT. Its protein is CASSTRTLEKLFF.

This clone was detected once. CDR3 loop: CASSQGLAGVNTGELFF. The CDR3 nucleotides are TGTGCCAGCAGCCAAGGACTAGCGGGGGTTAACACCGGGGAGCTGTTTTTT. The rearrangement links TRBV4-2 to TRBJ2-2; TRBD2 matches 12 bases. Trimming took 1 base from V and 2 from J; bases not matched to a gene: 2. CDR3 length: 17 amino acids. Germline CDR1 reads LGHNA; CDR2 reads YNFKEQ.

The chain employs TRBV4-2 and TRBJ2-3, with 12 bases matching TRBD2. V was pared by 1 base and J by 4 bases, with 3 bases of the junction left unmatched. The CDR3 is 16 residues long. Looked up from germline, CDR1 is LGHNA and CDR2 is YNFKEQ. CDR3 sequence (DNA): TGTGCCAGCAGCCAAGGGCCTAGCGGGGGGGCAGATACGCAGTATTTT. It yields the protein CASSQGPSGGADTQYF.

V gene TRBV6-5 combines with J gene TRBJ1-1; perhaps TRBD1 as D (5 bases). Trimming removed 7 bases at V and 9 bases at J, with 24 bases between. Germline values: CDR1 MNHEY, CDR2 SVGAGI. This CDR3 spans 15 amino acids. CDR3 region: CASTPVGFPGGKAFF. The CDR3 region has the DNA TGTGCCAGCACCCCGGTAGGCTTTCCGGGGGGTAAAGCTTTCTTT.

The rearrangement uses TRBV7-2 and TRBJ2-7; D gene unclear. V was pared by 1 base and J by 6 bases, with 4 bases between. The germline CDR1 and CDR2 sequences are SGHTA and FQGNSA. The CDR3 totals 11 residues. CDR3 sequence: CASSLGLEQYF. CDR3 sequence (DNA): TGTGCCAGCAGCTTAGGTCTCGAGCAGTACTTC.

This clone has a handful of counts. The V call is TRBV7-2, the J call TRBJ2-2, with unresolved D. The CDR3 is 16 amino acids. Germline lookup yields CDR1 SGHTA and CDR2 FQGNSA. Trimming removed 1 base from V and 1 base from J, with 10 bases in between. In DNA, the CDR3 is TGTGCCAGCAGCTTAGTCGAGATTGAGAACACCGGGGAGCTGTTTTTT. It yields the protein CASSLVEIENTGELFF.

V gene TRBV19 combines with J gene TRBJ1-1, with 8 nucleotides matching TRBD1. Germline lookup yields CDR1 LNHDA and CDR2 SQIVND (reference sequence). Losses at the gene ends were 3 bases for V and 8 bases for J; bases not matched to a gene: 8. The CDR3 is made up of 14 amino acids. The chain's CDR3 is CASSMARGLKEAFF. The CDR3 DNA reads TGTGCCAGTAGTATGGCCAGGGGGCTTAAAGAAGCTTTCTTT.

Here the CDR3 reads CASSKEVPYEQYF. Written as DNA, the CDR3 is TGTGCCAGCAGCAAGGAGGTTCCCTACGAGCAGTACTTC. The chain couples TRBV7-9 to TRBJ2-7, with D perhaps TRBD2 (5 bases). There are 13 residues in the CDR3. V was pared by 5 bases and J by 2 bases, with 10 bases between. Per germline, CDR1 SEHNR and CDR2 FQNEAQ (reference sequence). Combining the CDR3 with reference TRBV7-9 and TRBJ2-7 gives the whole variable domain DTGVSQNPRHKITKRGQNVTFRCDPISEHNRLYWYRQTLGQGPEFLTYFQNEAQLEKSRLLSDRFSAERPKGSFSTLEIQRTEQGDSAMYLCASSKEVPYEQYFGPGTRLTVT.

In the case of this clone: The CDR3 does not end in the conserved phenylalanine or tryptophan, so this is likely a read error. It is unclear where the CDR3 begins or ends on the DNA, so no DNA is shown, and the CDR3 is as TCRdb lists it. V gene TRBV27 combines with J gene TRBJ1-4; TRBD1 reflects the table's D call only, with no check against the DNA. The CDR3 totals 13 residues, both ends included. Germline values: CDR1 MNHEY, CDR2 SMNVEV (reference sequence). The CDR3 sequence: CASSGTGSPQALL.

CDR3 loop: CASRTAGGLEQYF. As DNA, the CDR3 is TGTGCCAGCAGAACAGCGGGGGGACTCGAGCAGTACTTC. The rearrangement uses TRBV3-1 (or the pseudogene TRBV3-2) and TRBJ2-7; 9 positions match TRBD2. Unmatched junction bases numbered 6, after V lost 6 bases and J lost 6 bases. The CDR3 has 13 amino acids. In germline, CDR1 is LGHDT, CDR2 YNNKEL (reference sequence).

In DNA form, the CDR3 reads TGTGCCAGCAGCCAAGAAGGGGCTTACGAGCAGTACTTC. Translating it yields CASSQEGAYEQYF. This rearrangement joins TRBV3-1 (or the pseudogene TRBV3-2) to TRBJ2-7; a weak D match, TRBD1 (5 bases). This CDR3 has 13 residues. In germline, CDR1 is LGHDT, CDR2 YNNKEL (reference sequence). Trimming left V 0 bases short and J 4 bases short, with 7 bases between.

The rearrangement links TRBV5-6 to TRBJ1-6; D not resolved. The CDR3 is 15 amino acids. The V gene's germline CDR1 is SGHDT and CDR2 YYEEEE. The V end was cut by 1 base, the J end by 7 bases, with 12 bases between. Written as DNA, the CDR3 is TGTGCCAGCAGCTTGCGTGGAGTGGAGAATTCACCCCTCCACTTT. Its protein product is CASSLRGVENSPLHF.

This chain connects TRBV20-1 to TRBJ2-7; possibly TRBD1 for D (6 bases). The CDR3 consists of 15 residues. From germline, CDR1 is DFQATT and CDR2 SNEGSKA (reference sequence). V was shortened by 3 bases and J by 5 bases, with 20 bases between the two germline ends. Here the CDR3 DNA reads TGCAGTGCTAGTACTAGAGGGGGTAACGAGGACGAGCAGTACTTC. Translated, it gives CSASTRGGNEDEQYF.

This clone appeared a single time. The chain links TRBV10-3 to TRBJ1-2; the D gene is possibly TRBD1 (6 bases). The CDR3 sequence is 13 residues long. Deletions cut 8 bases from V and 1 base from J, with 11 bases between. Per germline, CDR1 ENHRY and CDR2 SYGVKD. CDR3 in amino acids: CAIEGGYNYGYTF. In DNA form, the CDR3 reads TGTGCCATCGAAGGGGGTTATAACTATGGCTACACCTTC.

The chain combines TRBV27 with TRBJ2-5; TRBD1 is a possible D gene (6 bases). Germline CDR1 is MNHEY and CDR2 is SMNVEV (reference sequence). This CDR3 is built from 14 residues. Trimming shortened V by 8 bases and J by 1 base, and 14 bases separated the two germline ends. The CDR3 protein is CASARWGPQETQYF. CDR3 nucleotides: TGTGCCAGCGCCCGATGGGGGCCCCAAGAGACCCAGTACTTC.

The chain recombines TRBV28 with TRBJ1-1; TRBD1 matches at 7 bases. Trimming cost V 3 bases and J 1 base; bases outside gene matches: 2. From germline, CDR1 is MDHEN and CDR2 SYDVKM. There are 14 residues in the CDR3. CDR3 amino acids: CASSLTGRNTEAFF. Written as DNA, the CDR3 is TGTGCCAGCAGTTTGACAGGGCGGAACACTGAAGCTTTCTTT.

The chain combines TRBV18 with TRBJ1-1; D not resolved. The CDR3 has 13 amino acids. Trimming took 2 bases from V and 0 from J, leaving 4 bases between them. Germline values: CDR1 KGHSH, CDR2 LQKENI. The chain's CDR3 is CASSPGLNTEAFF. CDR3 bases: TGTGCCAGCTCACCAGGCCTGAACACTGAAGCTTTCTTT. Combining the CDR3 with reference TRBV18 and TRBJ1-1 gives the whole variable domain NAGVMQNPRHLVRRRGQEARLRCSPMKGHSHVYWYRQLPEEGLKFMVYLQKENIIDESGMPKERFSAEFPKEGPSILRIQQVVRGDSAAYFCASSPGLNTEAFFGQGTRLTVV.

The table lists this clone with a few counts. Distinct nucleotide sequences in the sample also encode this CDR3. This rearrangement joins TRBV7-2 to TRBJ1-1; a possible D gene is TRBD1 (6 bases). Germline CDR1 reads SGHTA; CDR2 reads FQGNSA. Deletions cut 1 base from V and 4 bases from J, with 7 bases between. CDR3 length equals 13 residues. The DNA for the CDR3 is TGTGCCAGCAGCTTAGTACAGGGCACTGAAGCTTTCTTT. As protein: CASSLVQGTEAFF.

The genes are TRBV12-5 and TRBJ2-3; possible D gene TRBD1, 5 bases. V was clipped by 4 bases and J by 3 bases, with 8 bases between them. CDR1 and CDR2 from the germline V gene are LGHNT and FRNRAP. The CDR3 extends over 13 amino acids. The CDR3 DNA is TGTGCTAGTGGTTACGACAGTACAGATACGCAGTATTTT. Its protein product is CASGYDSTDTQYF.

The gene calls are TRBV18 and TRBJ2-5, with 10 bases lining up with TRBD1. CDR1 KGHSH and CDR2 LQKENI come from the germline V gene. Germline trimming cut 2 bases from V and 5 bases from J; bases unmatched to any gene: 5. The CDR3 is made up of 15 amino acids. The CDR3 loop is CASSPRDRGSETQYF. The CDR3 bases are TGTGCCAGCTCACCAAGGGACAGGGGTTCGGAGACCCAGTACTTC.

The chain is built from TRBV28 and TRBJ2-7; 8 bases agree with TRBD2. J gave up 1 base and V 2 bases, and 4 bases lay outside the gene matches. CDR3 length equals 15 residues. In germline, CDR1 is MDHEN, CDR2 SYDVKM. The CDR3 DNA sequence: TGTGCCAGCAGTTTAAGCGGGGGCCGGTCCTACGAGCAGTACTTC. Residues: CASSLSGGRSYEQYF.

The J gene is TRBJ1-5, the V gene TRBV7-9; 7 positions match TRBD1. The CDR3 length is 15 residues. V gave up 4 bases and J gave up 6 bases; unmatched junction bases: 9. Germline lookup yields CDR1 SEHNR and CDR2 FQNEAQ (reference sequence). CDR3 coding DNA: TGTGCCAGCAGCTCAGACAGGGAGGTTGTTCAGCCCCAGCATTTT. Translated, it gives CASSSDREVVQPQHF.

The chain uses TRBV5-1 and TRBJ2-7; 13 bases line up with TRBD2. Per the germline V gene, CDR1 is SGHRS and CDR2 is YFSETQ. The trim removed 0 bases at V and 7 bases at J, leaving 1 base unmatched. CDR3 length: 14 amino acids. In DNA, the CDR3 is TGCGCCAGCAGCTTGGGACTAGCGGGGGGTGAGCAGTACTTC. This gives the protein CASSLGLAGGEQYF.

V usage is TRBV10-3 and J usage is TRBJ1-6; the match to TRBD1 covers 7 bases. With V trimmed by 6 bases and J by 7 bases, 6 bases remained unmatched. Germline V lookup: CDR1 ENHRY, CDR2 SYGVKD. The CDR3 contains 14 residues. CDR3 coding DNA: TGTGCCATCAGCCGGGACAGCTCCAATTCACCCCTCCACTTT. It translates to CAISRDSSNSPLHF.

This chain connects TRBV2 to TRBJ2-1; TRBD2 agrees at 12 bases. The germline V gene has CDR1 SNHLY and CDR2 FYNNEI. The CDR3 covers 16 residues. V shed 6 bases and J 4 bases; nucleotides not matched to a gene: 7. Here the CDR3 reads CASSPRLAGVYNEQFF. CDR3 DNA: TGTGCCAGCAGCCCCAGACTAGCGGGAGTTTACAATGAGCAGTTCTTC.